The entry below gives a single TCR beta chain sequence along with its context. Germline CDR1 MDHEN, CDR2 SYDVKM. There are 14 residues in the CDR3. The data are from a study of monozygotic twins with inflammatory bowel disease. TCRdb re-called the 5' RACE reads; one entry per CDR3 protein, DNA not given. The table gives about 93,000 distinct CDR3 sequences; the top ten clones make up about 7.4% of it. The chain employs TRBV28 and TRBJ2-2. This sequence originates from a human donor with ulcerative colitis or Crohn's disease, or a healthy co-twin of an affected twin (not recorded which). Material for sequencing was blood. The CDR3 here is CASSLYRDYGELFF.